The rows below give T cell receptor beta chains drawn from one sample of a study of blood T cell repertoires in COVID-19. The protocol was immunoSEQ multiplex PCR, while the TCRdb copy is restricted to in-frame clones and leaves out a portion. The profile shows 95,000 to 150,000 clones, 65% to 85% of them singletons. Sequencing was done on a sample of peripheral blood. The source of these receptors is a man aged 25-45 years with COVID-19, enrolled during active disease. Both conserved end residues are part of each CDR3. A D gene is named only where the DNA matches it firmly. Not every row has a clone size; where given, it reads once, few, many or a size class.

j_call	v_call	clone_size	d_call	cdr3_aa	cdr3_nt
TRBJ2-3	TRBV5-1	-	-	CASGRTTDTQYF	TGCGCCAGCGGTCGAACTACAGATACGCAGTATTTT
TRBJ2-1	TRBV24-1	few	TRBD1	CATSETGTGGEQFF	TGTGCCACCAGTGAGACCGGGACAGGGGGTGAGCAGTTCTTC
TRBJ2-7	TRBV9	-	TRBD1	CASSGPPGQAYEQYF	TGTGCCAGCAGCGGCCCCCCGGGACAGGCCTACGAGCAGTACTTC
TRBJ1-1	TRBV6-2/TRBV6-3	-	TRBD1	CASSSLGAGGGTEAFF	TGTGCCAGCAGTTCCCTCGGGGCAGGGGGTGGAACTGAAGCTTTCTTT
TRBJ2-3	TRBV10-3	-	TRBD2	CATQGLAGRWGTDTQYF	TGTGCCACTCAGGGACTAGCGGGAAGATGGGGCACAGATACGCAGTATTTT
TRBJ2-4	TRBV14	-	TRBD2	CASSPGTSGLKNIQYF	TGTGCCAGCAGCCCCGGGACTAGCGGTCTCAAAAACATTCAGTACTTC
TRBJ2-2	TRBV30	-	-	CAWSVQGMRKLFF	TGTGCCTGGAGTGTCCAGGGTATGCGGAAGCTGTTTTTT
TRBJ2-7	TRBV28	-	-	CASRRNYEQYF	TGTGCCAGCAGGAGAAACTACGAGCAGTACTTC
TRBJ2-7	TRBV7-9	-	-	CASSARGGRGYEQYF	TGTGCCAGCAGCGCTAGAGGAGGCAGGGGTTACGAGCAGTACTTC
TRBJ2-1	TRBV30	-	-	CAWDQGSSYNEQFF	TGTGCCTGGGATCAAGGGAGCTCCTACAATGAGCAGTTCTTC
TRBJ1-2	TRBV18	-	TRBD1	CASSQNRDRGTYGYTF	TGTGCCAGCTCCCAAAACCGGGACAGGGGGACCTATGGCTACACCTTC
TRBJ2-7	TRBV4-2	-	-	CASSLYPDGSYEQYF	TGTGCCAGCAGCCTCTATCCCGACGGGTCCTACGAGCAGTACTTC
TRBJ1-1	TRBV4-2	-	-	CASSPTGAMEAEAFF	TGTGCCAGCAGCCCTACCGGCGCGATGGAGGCTGAAGCTTTCTTT
TRBJ1-5	TRBV6-5	-	TRBD1	CASSGQGAYQPQHF	TGTGCCAGCAGCGGACAGGGGGCTTATCAGCCCCAGCATTTT
TRBJ1-4	TRBV11-2	-	TRBD1	CASRPGQGAEWEKLFF	TGTGCCAGCAGACCGGGACAGGGGGCGGAGTGGGAAAAACTGTTTTTT
TRBJ1-1	TRBV5-5	-	-	CASGPTGQRNTEAFF	TGTGCCAGCGGCCCGACAGGTCAGAGGAACACTGAAGCTTTCTTT
TRBJ2-7	TRBV2	-	-	CASKQVRSTYEQYF	TGTGCCAGCAAACAGGTTCGTTCTACCTACGAGCAGTACTTC
TRBJ1-1	TRBV28	once	TRBD1	CASSRDRGRKNTEAFF	TGTGCCAGCAGTCGGGACAGGGGGCGAAAGAACACTGAAGCTTTCTTT
TRBJ1-1	TRBV27	-	TRBD1	CASSSGQGAGAFF	TGTGCCAGCAGTTCAGGACAGGGGGCAGGAGCTTTCTTT
TRBJ2-7	TRBV2	few	TRBD1	CASSPYRDRAYEQYF	TGTGCCAGCAGTCCGTATAGGGACAGAGCATACGAGCAGTACTTC
TRBJ2-3	TRBV4-1	-	-	CASSQAPDIYTDTQYF	TGCGCCAGCAGCCAAGCACCTGACATTTACACAGATACGCAGTATTTT
TRBJ2-3	TRBV19	-	-	CASSITAATSTDTQYF	TGTGCCAGTAGTATAACAGCGGCGACTAGCACAGATACGCAGTATTTT
TRBJ2-3	TRBV23-1	-	TRBD2	CATTIAGGLADTQYF	TGCGCCACTACGATCGCGGGGGGGCTGGCGGATACGCAGTATTTT
TRBJ2-3	TRBV11-3	few	-	CASSLSTDTQYF	TGTGCCAGCAGCTTATCAACAGATACGCAGTATTTT
TRBJ2-7	TRBV29-1	-	TRBD2	CSVEVRGAGRVGYEQYF	TGCAGCGTTGAGGTCCGGGGAGCCGGGAGGGTCGGCTACGAGCAGTACTTC
TRBJ1-1	TRBV19	once	TRBD1	CASSGGDRGFSWNTEAFF	TGTGCCAGTTCCGGCGGGGACAGGGGCTTCTCATGGAACACTGAAGCTTTCTTT
TRBJ2-7	TRBV2	once	TRBD1	CASKGTGGSYEQYF	TGTGCCAGCAAAGGGACAGGGGGCTCCTACGAGCAGTACTTC
TRBJ2-1	TRBV10-3	-	-	CATGVSNEQFF	TGTGCCACCGGGGTCTCCAATGAGCAGTTCTTC
TRBJ1-6	TRBV30	-	TRBD1	CAWTGTGGSPLHF	TGTGCCTGGACCGGGACAGGTGGATCACCCCTCCACTTT
TRBJ2-1	TRBV5-1	-	-	CASSPMTSNNEQFF	TGCGCCAGCAGCCCAATGACTAGTAACAATGAGCAGTTCTTC
TRBJ1-3	TRBV3-1/TRBV3-2	-	TRBD1	CASSQGQGHTIYF	TGTGCCAGCAGCCAAGGACAGGGCCACACCATATATTTT
TRBJ2-1	TRBV6-2/TRBV6-3	-	-	CASSPQYNEQFF	TGTGCCAGCAGCCCCCAGTACAATGAGCAGTTCTTC
TRBJ1-5	TRBV7-8	-	-	CASSLSGNQPQHF	TGTGCCAGCAGCTTATCAGGGAATCAGCCCCAGCATTTT
TRBJ2-5	TRBV6-4	-	TRBD2	CASSVSVAGVCETQYF	TGTGCCAGCAGTGTTAGTGTAGCGGGGGTGTGCGAGACCCAGTACTTC
TRBJ1-5	TRBV28	-	-	CASSRQLQGHQPQHF	TGTGCCAGCAGTCGTCAACTACAGGGTCATCAGCCCCAGCATTTT
TRBJ2-1	TRBV28	-	-	CAIEGGYRYNEQFF	TGTGCCATCGAGGGAGGCTACAGATACAATGAGCAGTTCTTC
TRBJ2-5	TRBV6-5	-	TRBD1	CASEWGQSQETQYF	TGTGCCAGCGAATGGGGACAGTCTCAAGAGACCCAGTACTTC
TRBJ2-7	TRBV29-1	-	-	CSVEGGTVPYEQYF	TGCAGCGTTGAGGGCGGGACAGTGCCCTACGAGCAGTACTTC
TRBJ1-6	TRBV7-6	-	TRBD1	CASSLAGTGGDSPLHF	TGTGCCAGCAGCTTAGCCGGGACAGGGGGCGATTCACCCCTCCACTTT
TRBJ1-5	TRBV5-1	-	-	CASSPGANQPQHF	TGCGCCAGCAGCCCTGGGGCCAATCAGCCCCAGCATTTT
TRBJ2-1	TRBV6-5	-	TRBD2	CASSVAGVYNEQFF	TGTGCCAGCAGCGTAGCGGGAGTGTACAATGAGCAGTTCTTC
TRBJ2-3	TRBV28	few	-	CASIDGYTDTQYF	TGTGCCAGCATCGACGGGTACACAGATACGCAGTATTTT
TRBJ1-4	TRBV6-1	-	TRBD1	CASSEQGAWNEKLFF	TGTGCCAGCAGTGAACAGGGGGCGTGGAATGAAAAACTGTTTTTT
TRBJ1-2	TRBV7-8	-	-	CASSLAGLDYGYTF	TGTGCCAGCAGCTTAGCGGGACTCGACTATGGCTACACCTTC
TRBJ2-3	TRBV28	once	-	CASFRGGPPDTQYF	TGTGCCAGCTTCAGGGGAGGGCCCCCAGATACGCAGTATTTT